These 10 T cell receptor beta chains were all obtained from the same sample, sequenced in a study of T cells after yellow fever vaccination (dated by TCRdb to 2018 to 2020). Interpreted using the paper, the treatment or condition label stands for: live attenuated yellow fever vaccine strain. Library preparation was by 5' RACE. TCRdb lists the instrument as Illumina HiSeq 2500. Clones were called with MiXCR by TCRdb after fastp trimmed the public reads at Q25, and only in-frame beta chains were retained. Records with the same CDR3 protein are collapsed into one entry carrying the most frequent genes and DNA. This sample lists 300,000 or so distinct CDR3 sequences; around 7% were detected once. Jointly, the top ten make up roughly 19% of the sample. The sample was PBMCs, taken approximately 47 days after the first yellow fever vaccination. The receptor set was obtained from a young man who received the YFV17D yellow fever vaccine.

V is TRBV12-3 or TRBV12-4 and J is TRBJ2-3; D is perhaps TRBD2 (5 bases). Trimming stripped 6 bases from V and 4 bases from J, with 14 bases between. CDR3 length: 14 amino acids. The CDR3 region has the DNA TGTGCCAGCAGGCCGGCGTCTAGCTCAGATACGCAGTATTTT. It encodes CASRPASSSDTQYF.

Ten or more counts support this clonotype. The V call is TRBV7-8, the J call TRBJ1-5, with unresolved D. V was pared by 5 bases and J by 0 bases, with 11 bases between. Germline CDR1 reads SGHVS; CDR2 reads FQNEAQ. CDR3 length: 15 amino acids. This CDR3 reads CASSPRRSSNQPQHF. The CDR3 nucleotides are TGTGCCAGCAGCCCTAGACGGAGTAGCAATCAGCCCCAGCATTTT.

This clonotype showed up many times. The genes are TRBV4-1 and TRBJ2-3; D remains ambiguous. Trimming took off 1 base at V and 2 bases at J, with 10 bases between the two ends. Per the germline V gene, CDR1 is MGHRA and CDR2 is YSYEKL. The CDR3 contains 15 residues. The CDR3 region has the DNA TGCGCCAGCAGCCAAGTGTGGGATACCACAGATACGCAGTATTTT. It translates to CASSQVWDTTDTQYF.

This clonotype turned up a few times. This rearrangement joins TRBV12-3 or TRBV12-4 to TRBJ1-2; 7 bases line up with TRBD1. Trimming at V came to 3 bases and at J to 11 bases, leaving 12 bases not matched to a gene. The CDR3 length is 14 residues. As DNA, the CDR3 is TGTGCCAGCAGTTTTTGGGGAATGGGGACAGTTTACACCTTC. Protein sequence: CASSFWGMGTVYTF.

Remarks on this clonotype: A much larger clonotype is one base distant, so this may be a read error. The rearrangement links TRBV5-1 to TRBJ2-1, with 7 positions matching TRBD2. CDR3 length: 15 residues. Germline-derived CDR1 and CDR2 are SGHRS and YFSETQ. After removal of 3 bases from V and 0 bases from J, the junction contained 3 bases not matched to a gene. DNA for the CDR3: TGCGCCAGCAGCTCGTGGGGGGGCTCCTACAATGAGCAGTTCTTC. It specifies CASSSWGGSYNEQFF.

Remarks on this clonotype: A junction end diverges from the germline sequence, so it may reflect a read error. The J gene is TRBJ1-5, the V gene TRBV10-3; no clear D gene. Germline CDR1 reads ENHRY; CDR2 reads SYGVKD. This CDR3 is 13 amino acids long. CDR3 nucleotide sequence: TGTGCCATCAGGGAGTACGCGGATCAGCCCCAGCATTTT. It is translated as CAIREYADQPQHF.

The J gene is TRBJ2-1, the V gene TRBV11-1, with D tentatively TRBD1 (5 bases). CDR3 length: 11 residues. Germline V CDR1 and CDR2: SGHAT, FQDESV (reference sequence). Trimming removed 8 bases at V and 5 bases at J, with 7 bases between. In DNA, the CDR3 is TGTGCCAGCGGGGCAGACAATGAGCAGTTCTTC. It yields the protein CASGADNEQFF. Supplemented by reference TRBV11-1 and TRBJ2-1, the full variable domain reads EAEVAQSPRYKITEKSQAVAFWCDPISGHATLYWYRQILGQGPELLVQFQDESVVDDSQLPKDRFSAERLKGVDSTLKIQPAELGDSAMYLCASGADNEQFFGPGTRLTVL.

This clonotype was detected only a few times. This chain connects TRBV9 to TRBJ1-6, with 9 bases identical to TRBD1. There are 18 residues in the CDR3. After removal of 0 bases from V and 7 bases from J, the junction contained 11 bases not matched to a gene. Germline V gene data show CDR1 as SGDLS and CDR2 as YYNGEE. CDR3 nucleotide sequence: TGTGCCAGCAGCGTAGGTGGGACAGGGAGGTCTGCGAATTCACCCCTCCACTTT. This codes for CASSVGGTGRSANSPLHF.

This clonotype showed up just a few times. This sequence joins TRBV19 and TRBJ2-7; tentative D call: TRBD1 (5 bases). V lost 5 bases to trimming and J lost 6 bases, with 11 bases between them. Germline values: CDR1 LNHDA, CDR2 SQIVND (reference sequence). The CDR3 runs to 12 residues. The CDR3 nucleotides read TGTGCCAGTAGTGAATCAGGGATCGAGCAGTACTTC. It encodes CASSESGIEQYF.

This clonotype showed up many times. The V gene is TRBV5-1, the J gene TRBJ2-5; a possible D gene is TRBD2 (6 bases). The V gene lost 0 bases and the J gene lost 5 bases, with 23 bases spanning the gap. The CDR3 has 18 residues. CDR1 and CDR2 from the germline V gene are SGHRS and YFSETQ. DNA for the CDR3: TGCGCCAGCAGCTTGGCCGTAGCGACTAGACTCTATGCGGAGACCCAGTACTTC. Protein: CASSLAVATRLYAETQYF.